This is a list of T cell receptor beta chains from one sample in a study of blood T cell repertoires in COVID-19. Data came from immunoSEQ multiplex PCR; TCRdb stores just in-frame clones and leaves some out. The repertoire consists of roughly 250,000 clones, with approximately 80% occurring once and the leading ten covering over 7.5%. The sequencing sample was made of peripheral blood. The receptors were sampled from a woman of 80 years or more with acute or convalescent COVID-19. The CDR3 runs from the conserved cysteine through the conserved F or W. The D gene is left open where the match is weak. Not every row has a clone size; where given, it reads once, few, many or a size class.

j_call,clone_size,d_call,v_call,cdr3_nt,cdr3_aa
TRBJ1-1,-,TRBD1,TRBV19,TGTGCCACCTCGGACAGGGAAGGAAACACTGAAGCTTTCTTT,CATSDREGNTEAFF
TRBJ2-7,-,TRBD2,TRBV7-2,TGTGCCAGCAGCCTAGTCACATCCGGGACTAGCGGGAAGTCCTACGAGCAGTACTTC,CASSLVTSGTSGKSYEQYF
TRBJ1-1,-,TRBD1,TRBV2,TGTGCCAGCATGGGACAGGGGAACACTGAAGCTTTCTTT,CASMGQGNTEAFF
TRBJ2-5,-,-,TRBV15,TGTGCCACCAGCAGGGCGACGGGAGAGACCCAGTACTTC,CATSRATGETQYF
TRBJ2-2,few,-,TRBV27,TGTGCCAGCAGTTTATATTATCGGACAGCGGGAACCGGGGAGCTGTTTTTT,CASSLYYRTAGTGELFF
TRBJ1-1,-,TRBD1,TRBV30,TGTGCCTGGATGGACAGGGGTATGAGCGCTGAAGCTTTCTTT,CAWMDRGMSAEAFF
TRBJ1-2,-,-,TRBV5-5,TGTGCCAGCAGCTTAAACCTAGCTGGTGTCTCTAACTATGGCTACACCTTC,CASSLNLAGVSNYGYTF
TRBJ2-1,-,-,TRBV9,TGTGCCAGCAGCGTGTCAGGGGACCATGAGCAGTTCTTC,CASSVSGDHEQFF
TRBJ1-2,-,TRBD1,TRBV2,TGTGCCAGCAGTGAATGGTGGGGACAGGGGTATGGCTACACCTTC,CASSEWWGQGYGYTF
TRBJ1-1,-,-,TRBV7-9,TGTGCCAGCAGCTCGGTTGGGACATTGAACACTGAAGCTTTCTTT,CASSSVGTLNTEAFF
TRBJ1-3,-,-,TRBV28,TGTGCCAGCAGTTTATGGAGGGGAGGATCTGGAAACACCATATATTTT,CASSLWRGGSGNTIYF
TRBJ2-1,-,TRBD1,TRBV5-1,TGCGCCAGCAGCTCGGGACAGGGTCGGGCTGAGCAGTTCTTC,CASSSGQGRAEQFF
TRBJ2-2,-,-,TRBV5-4,TGTGCCAGCAGCTTAGCAGGCGGGGAGCTGTTTTTT,CASSLAGGELFF
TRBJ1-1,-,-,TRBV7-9,TGTGCCAGCAGCTTACCCCCGTCCTTAGCTGAAGCTTTCTTT,CASSLPPSLAEAFF
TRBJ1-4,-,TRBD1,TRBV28,TGTGCCAGCAGCACCGACAGGGGTAATGAAAAACTGTTTTTT,CASSTDRGNEKLFF
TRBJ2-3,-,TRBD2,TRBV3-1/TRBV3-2,TGTGCCAGCAGCCAAGAGAGCGGGGGATACGCTAGCACAGATACGCAGTATTTT,CASSQESGGYASTDTQYF
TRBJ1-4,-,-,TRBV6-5,TGTGCCAGCATAAGCGCAGGGATGGTGCGAAGACTGTTTTTT,CASISAGMVRRLFF
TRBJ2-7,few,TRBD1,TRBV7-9,TGTGCCAGCAGCTTCGACAGGGCCCACGAGCAGTACTTC,CASSFDRAHEQYF
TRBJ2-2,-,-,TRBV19,TGTGCCACCTCGAACAGATACACCGGGGAGCTGTTTTTT,CATSNRYTGELFF
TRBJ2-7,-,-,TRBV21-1,TGTGCCAGCAGCGGGACAGGGGACTTCTACGAGCAGTACTTC,CASSGTGDFYEQYF
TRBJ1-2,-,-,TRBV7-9,TGTGCCAGCAGCCTTTTTGGGCCGAGCCTCAACTATGGCTACACCTTC,CASSLFGPSLNYGYTF
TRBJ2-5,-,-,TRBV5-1,TGCGCCAGCAGCTTGTCCGGGTTAGAAGAGACCCAGTACTTC,CASSLSGLEETQYF
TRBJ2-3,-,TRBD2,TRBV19,TGTGCCAGTAGTAAGGGGCTTGGGACTAGCGGGGGGTGGATCACAGATACGCAGTATTTT,CASSKGLGTSGGWITDTQYF
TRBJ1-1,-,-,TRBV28,TGTGCCAGCAGTCATCCGAACACTGAAGCTTTCTTT,CASSHPNTEAFF
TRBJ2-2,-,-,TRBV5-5,TGTGCCAGCAGCCGAGGCGCCCTGAACACCGGGGAGCTGTTTTTT,CASSRGALNTGELFF
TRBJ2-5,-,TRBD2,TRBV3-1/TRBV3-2,TGTGCCAGCAGCCGCGGGGGGGATCAAGAGACCCAGTACTTC,CASSRGGDQETQYF
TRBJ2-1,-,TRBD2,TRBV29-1,TGCAGCGTTGAAGATGGCGGGGGTGAGCAGTTCTTC,CSVEDGGGEQFF
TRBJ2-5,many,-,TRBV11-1,TGTGCCAGCAGCTTGGGGGGTACGAAGACCCAGTACTTC,CASSLGGTKTQYF
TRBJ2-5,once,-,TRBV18,TGTGCCAGCTCACCACCGGTGTTAGGGGGGGCGTACCAAGAGACCCAGTACTTC,CASSPPVLGGAYQETQYF
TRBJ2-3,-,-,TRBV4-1,TGCGCCAGCAGCCAAGATCGTGGGCGAAACACAGATACGCAGTATTTT,CASSQDRGRNTDTQYF
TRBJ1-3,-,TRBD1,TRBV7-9,TGTGCCAGCAGTCCCACAGGGGCTGGAAACACCATATATTTT,CASSPTGAGNTIYF
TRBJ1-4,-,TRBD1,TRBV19,TGTGCCAGTAGTATTGGGACAGGTGAAAAACTGTTTTTT,CASSIGTGEKLFF
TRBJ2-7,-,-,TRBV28,TGTGCCAGCAGGGGACACTACGAGCAGTACTTC,CASRGHYEQYF
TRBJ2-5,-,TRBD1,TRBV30,TGTGCCTGGAGTTCCCCCGACAGGGTAGAGACCCAGTACTTC,CAWSSPDRVETQYF
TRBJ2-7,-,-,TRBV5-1,TGCGCCAGCAGCTTGGCCGCAGGGCTCTCCTACGAGCAGTACTTC,CASSLAAGLSYEQYF
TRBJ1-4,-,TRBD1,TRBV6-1,TGTGCCAGCAGTGAGGGTTCGGGGCAGGGGGCTGAAAAACTGTTTTTT,CASSEGSGQGAEKLFF
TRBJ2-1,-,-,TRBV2,TGTGCCAGCAGCTCCCTACCGAGCTCCTACAATGAGCAGTTCTTC,CASSSLPSSYNEQFF
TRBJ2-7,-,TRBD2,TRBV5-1,TGCGCCAGCAGCTCCCAGGCGGTGACTAGCGGCTACGAGCAGTACTTC,CASSSQAVTSGYEQYF
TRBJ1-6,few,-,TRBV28,TGTGCCAGCAGTTTGTACTCCTATAATTCACCCCTCCACTTT,CASSLYSYNSPLHF
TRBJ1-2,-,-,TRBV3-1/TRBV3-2,TGTGCCAGCAGCCTCGAGACAGGATACTATGGCTACACCTTC,CASSLETGYYGYTF
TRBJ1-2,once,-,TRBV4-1,TGCGCCAGCAGCCAGGAGGTCACTAACTATGGCTACACCTTC,CASSQEVTNYGYTF
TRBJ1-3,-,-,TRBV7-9,TGTGCCAGCAGCTTGCCAGGGCAAATTGACACCATATATTTT,CASSLPGQIDTIYF
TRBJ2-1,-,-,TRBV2,TGTGCCAGCGCTCCATCCCCAGGCACCTACAATGAGCAGTTCTTC,CASAPSPGTYNEQFF
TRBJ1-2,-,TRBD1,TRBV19,TGTGCCAGTAGTAAGGGGGCGAGCAACTATGGCTACACCTTC,CASSKGASNYGYTF
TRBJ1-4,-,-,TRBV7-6,TGTGCCAGCAGCTTAATGACGGGAGAAAGTGAAAAACTGTTTTTT,CASSLMTGESEKLFF
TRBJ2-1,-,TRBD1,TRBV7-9,TGTGCCAGCAGCCCACGGGACAGCCCCTACAATGAGCAGTTCTTC,CASSPRDSPYNEQFF
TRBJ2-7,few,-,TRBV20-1,TGCAGTGCTAGGATACCGGGGAAGCAGTACTTC,CSARIPGKQYF
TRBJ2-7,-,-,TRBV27,TGTGCCAGCAGTTCTGGGGCCGACTACGAGCAGTACTTC,CASSSGADYEQYF
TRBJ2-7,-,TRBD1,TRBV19,TGTGCCAGTAGTAAAAGGACAGGGGTGGACTACGAGCAGTACTTC,CASSKRTGVDYEQYF
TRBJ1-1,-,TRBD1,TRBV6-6,TGTGCCAGCACCAGGGGGGACGGGGGGGATGTCGGAGAAGCTTTCTTT,CASTRGDGGDVGEAFF
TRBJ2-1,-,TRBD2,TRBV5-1,TGCGCCAGCAGCTCGGGCGGGGGCTCCTACAATGAGCAGTTCTTC,CASSSGGGSYNEQFF
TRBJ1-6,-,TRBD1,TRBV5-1,TGCGCCAGCAGCTTGGCGGCGGGACAGGTTAATTCACCCCTCCACTTT,CASSLAAGQVNSPLHF
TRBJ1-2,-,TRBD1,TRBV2,TGTGCCAGCAGTGGGGACAGCTACTATGGCTACACCTTC,CASSGDSYYGYTF
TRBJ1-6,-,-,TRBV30,TGTGCCTGGAGTGTTAGCCAGGGTAGTTCACCCCTCCACTTT,CAWSVSQGSSPLHF